This T cell receptor beta chain was captured by sequencing in a study of T cell responses to AZD1222 COVID-19 vaccine. Study overall: Second-dose timings of about 4 or about 12 weeks were pooled. Study-wide points: Baseline seropositivity occurred in only six AZD1222 recipients.

Notes on this clone: The antigen remains unidentified.

This CDR3 is built from 16 residues. Germline V gene sequence: CDR1 KGHDR, CDR2 SFDVKD. The ends lost 4 bases at V and 4 bases at J; junction bases unmatched: 8. TCRdb's copy holds only in-frame clones and misses some; the assay was immunoSEQ multiplex PCR. The repertoire holds about 120,000 clones, with 88% as singletons. This clonotype was sampled from an adult in good health. Sequencing used peripheral blood, obtained on day 0 of AZD1222 vaccination. The chain links TRBV24-1 to TRBJ2-5, with 10 bases that match TRBD1. CDR3 region: CATSESGTGVTETQYF. The CDR3 DNA sequence: TGTGCCACCAGTGAATCCGGGACAGGGGTGACAGAGACCCAGTACTTC.